This T cell receptor beta chain appears in the sequencing data of a study of response to subunit inactivated influenza vaccine. Study-wide results and caveats: Few additional T cells are recruited per seasonal influenza vaccination, authors suggested.

Comments on this clonotype: Antigen specificity is unknown.

TCRdb re-analysed the RT-PCR reads in MiXCR, keeping a single row per CDR3 protein. The repertoire includes roughly 190,000 distinct CDR3 sequences, around 15% of them detected once, and approximately 25% sits in the top ten. This specimen consisted of CD8+ T cells sorted from PBMCs, obtained more than 4 days after vaccination. This TCR derives from a middle-aged man who received an inactivated influenza vaccine.

The CDR3 sequence: CASSQYDRVDTEAFF. The DNA of the CDR3 is TGCGCCAGCAGCCAATACGACAGGGTCGACACTGAAGCTTTCTTT. This chain uses TRBV4-1 with TRBJ1-1; 7 bases map to TRBD1. The junction had 6 bases not matched to a gene; V was cut back by 2 bases and J by 3 bases. The CDR3 loop spans 15 amino acids. Germline V gene sequence: CDR1 MGHRA, CDR2 YSYEKL.